A single sample is the source of the 3 T cell receptor beta chains below, sequenced in a study of CD8 T cells in Susac syndrome. Random hexamers served to reverse transcribe about 0.45 to 1 ug RNA. TCRdb re-called the immunoSEQ multiplex PCR reads with MiXCR, one entry per CDR3 protein. The sample has about 250,000 distinct CDR3 sequences; over 85% are singletons. Material for sequencing was CD4+ T cells from PBMCs. These receptors were taken from a human donor with multiple sclerosis.

This clonotype was observed once. The V and J genes are TRBV5-1 and TRBJ2-7; a weak D match, TRBD1 (7 bases). The CDR3 is 12 residues long. The ends were cut back, 4 bases at V and 6 bases at J, with 11 bases in the middle. Per germline, CDR1 SGHRS and CDR2 YFSETQ. This CDR3 is CASSPQGGEQYF. CDR3 DNA sequence: TGCGCCAGCAGCCCTCAGGGGGGCGAGCAGTACTTC.

The J gene is TRBJ2-6, the V gene TRBV28; the D gene is possibly TRBD2 (5 bases). V gave up 2 bases and J gave up 0 bases, with 14 bases separating them. Per germline, CDR1 MDHEN and CDR2 SYDVKM. This CDR3 comprises 18 residues. CDR3 in amino acids: CASSLVEAASSGANVLTF. CDR3 DNA: TGTGCCAGCAGTTTAGTGGAGGCAGCTAGCTCTGGGGCCAACGTCCTGACTTTC.

The chain carries TRBV3-1 and TRBJ2-7; 10 positions agree with TRBD2. The germline V gene has CDR1 LGHDT and CDR2 YNNKEL (reference sequence). The CDR3 totals 16 residues. Trimming took 1 base from V and 2 from J; bases not matched to a gene: 5. The CDR3 loop reads CASSQVQRGGPYEQYF. The CDR3 bases are TGTGCCAGCAGCCAAGTGCAGCGGGGGGGCCCCTACGAGCAGTACTTC.